This T cell receptor (beta chain) appears in the sequencing data of a study of tumor T cells in aggressive B-cell lymphoma. The CDR3 totals 17 residues. CDR1 SGHDN and CDR2 FVKESK come from the germline V gene. The V end lost 2 bases, the J end lost 0 bases, and 14 bases lay between the germline ends. Libraries were prepared by immunoSEQ multiplex PCR; TCRdb keeps only in-frame clonotypes and omits some of them. The sample includes more than 10,000 clones, approximately 91% of them seen just once. The sequencing input was tumor tissue. The receptor comes from an adult with diffuse large B cell lymphoma. The chain uses TRBV14 and TRBJ1-3; D perhaps matches TRBD1 (5 bases). The CDR3 DNA sequence: TGTGCCAGCAGCCAAATCCGGGGGTTCTCCTCTGGAAACACCATATATTTT. Translating gives CASSQIRGFSSGNTIYF.